This TCR beta chain was captured by sequencing in a study of T-cell memory formation after mild COVID-19. Study-wide background: Clustering of TCRs was largely donor specific. The study, taken as a whole, reports: Among clones peaking at day 37 in the second wave, SARS-CoV-2 specificity remained unconfirmed. Pre-infection memory harbored some responding clones, suggesting cross-reactive memory joined.

cDNA libraries for TCR alpha and TCR beta, carrying sample barcodes and UMIs, came from 5'RACE with constant-segment primers. Each CDR3 protein is one row after TCRdb ran MiXCR on the 5' RACE reads. Here the sample spans just over 150,000 distinct CDR3 sequences, less than 40% being singletons. The CDR3 is 14 residues long. Deletions cut 5 bases from V and 7 bases from J, with 15 bases between. Per germline, CDR1 MDHEN and CDR2 SYDVKM. This clonotype was counted between two and nine times. Its antigen is unidentified. The sample taken for sequencing was PBMCs or a T cell subset sorted from them (not recorded which). This chain uses TRBV28 with TRBJ2-1; tentatively, D is TRBD1 (6 bases). The TCR originated in an adult woman who had mild COVID-19 (a few samples of this study predate the infection). Cell type and time point are not known. The DNA for the CDR3 is TGTGCCAGCAGTGTTCAGGGGTTGGAAAATGAGCAGTTCTTC. This encodes CASSVQGLENEQFF.